Following are 19 T cell receptor beta chains from one sample sequenced in a study of blood T cells in healthy people across ages. It was with a sample-barcoded 5' primer and a J-beta primer mix that a second PCR of about 6 to 12 cycles was run. TCRdb passed the 5' RACE reads through MiXCR, listing each CDR3 protein once. The data contain 1 million to 1.2 million distinct CDR3 sequences, roughly two fifths of them seen just once; the ten biggest clones take up 10% to 15%. Material for sequencing was blood. The source is a man younger than 35 in good health.

Points on this clonotype: A clone one base away is much larger, so this may be a read error. The chain uses TRBV7-9 and TRBJ1-2; D gene unclear. The CDR3 has 12 residues. The germline CDR1 and CDR2 sequences are SEHNR and FQNEAQ (reference sequence). CDR3 nucleotides: TGTGTCAGCAGCTTAGGGTACTATGGCTACACCTTC. Its protein product is CVSSLGYYGYTF.

The genes are TRBV9 and TRBJ2-3; 7 positions agree with TRBD2. Trimming removed 6 bases from V and 0 bases from J; junction bases left unmatched: 10. The germline V gene has CDR1 SGDLS and CDR2 YYNGEE. This CDR3 spans 16 amino acids. As DNA, the CDR3 is TGTGCCAGCACCCCCTGGGAGGGACTAAGCACAGATACGCAGTATTTT. Amino acids: CASTPWEGLSTDTQYF.

This chain links TRBV27 with TRBJ1-5; TRBD1 matches at 9 bases. Germline V gene lookup returns CDR1 MNHEY and CDR2 SMNVEV (reference sequence). The CDR3 consists of 17 residues. J lost 1 base, V lost 5 bases, and 9 bases had no gene match. CDR3 amino acids: CASSLQTGGSSNQPQHF. CDR3 nucleotide sequence: TGTGCCAGCAGTCTCCAAACAGGGGGCTCAAGCAATCAGCCCCAGCATTTT.

This rearrangement joins TRBV29-1 to TRBJ2-7; weak D call: TRBD2 (7 bases). The V end lost 0 bases, the J end lost 12 bases, and 18 bases lay between the germline ends. The CDR3 runs to 13 residues. The germline gives CDR1 SQVTM, CDR2 ANQGSEA. CDR3 coding DNA: TGCAGCGTTGAAGATGGCGGGGGCCGGGGTGCGTACTTC. This codes for CSVEDGGGRGAYF.

The rearrangement links TRBV4-2 to TRBJ2-1; D is ambiguous. The CDR3 spans 16 residues. Germline CDR1 LGHNA, CDR2 YNFKEQ. Trimming removed 4 bases from V and 7 bases from J, with 20 bases in between. The CDR3 DNA reads as TGTGCCAGCAGCCGAGAAGGAACCGGCGTTTCAAATGAGCAGTTCTTC. This codes for CASSREGTGVSNEQFF.

The chain uses TRBV7-3 and TRBJ1-5; perhaps TRBD1 as D (6 bases). Trimming removed 5 bases from V and 3 bases from J, with 11 bases in between. Germline CDR1 reads SGHTA; CDR2 reads FQGTGA. The CDR3 totals 14 residues. The CDR3 here is CASSQGWANQPQHF. CDR3 coding DNA: TGTGCCAGCAGCCAGGGGTGGGCCAATCAGCCCCAGCATTTT.

A word on this clonotype: At one end the junction does not follow the germline gene, possibly because of a read error. The chain employs TRBV30 and TRBJ2-7, with no clear D. CDR1 and CDR2 from the germline V gene are GTSNPN and SVGIG (reference sequence). CDR3 size: 12 residues. The DNA for the CDR3 is TGTTCCTGGAGTGTACTCTTTTACGAGCAGTACTTC. This translates into CSWSVLFYEQYF.

The chain combines TRBV5-1 with TRBJ1-2, with TRBD1 as a possible D gene (5 bases). CDR1 and CDR2 from the germline V gene are SGHRS and YFSETQ. The length of the CDR3 is 13 residues. V was trimmed by 6 bases and J by 0 bases, leaving 9 bases between them. The CDR3 here is CASNPGTNYGYTF. CDR3 bases: TGCGCCAGCAATCCAGGGACTAACTATGGCTACACCTTC. The full variable domain, completed using reference TRBV5-1 and TRBJ1-2, is KAGVTQTPRYLIKTRGQQVTLSCSPISGHRSVSWYQQTPGQGLQFLFEYFSETQRNKGNFPGRFSGRQFSNSRSEMNVSTLELGDSALYLCASNPGTNYGYTFGSGTRLTVV.

V usage is TRBV4-2 and J usage is TRBJ1-2; D perhaps matches TRBD1 (5 bases). The CDR3 is 13 amino acids. CDR1 and CDR2 from the germline V gene are LGHNA and YNFKEQ. V gave up 0 bases and J gave up 8 bases, with 10 bases separating them. CDR3 loop: CASSQESGSGYTF. The CDR3 nucleotides read TGTGCCAGCAGCCAAGAATCAGGGAGCGGCTACACCTTC.

In the case of this clonotype: A much larger clone differs from this one at a single base, so this may be a read error. This chain links TRBV12-3 or TRBV12-4 with TRBJ1-6; TRBD1 agrees at 7 bases. The CDR3 extends over 14 amino acids. The CDR3 coding sequence is TGTGCCAGCAGCCACGGGACAGATAATCCACCCCTCCACTTT. Amino acid sequence: CASSHGTDNPPLHF.

V and J are TRBV7-2 and TRBJ2-3; 8 bases line up with TRBD1. The CDR3 covers 16 residues. V lost 3 bases, J lost 5 bases, and 10 bases stayed unmatched. The germline gives CDR1 SGHTA, CDR2 FQGNSA. DNA of the CDR3: TGTGCCAGCAGCTTGGGGGCAGGGGGCGTCAGAGATACGCAGTATTTT. It specifies CASSLGAGGVRDTQYF.

This clonotype was counted a few times. The genes are TRBV12-3 or TRBV12-4 and TRBJ1-2; 9 nucleotides align to TRBD1. This CDR3 is 13 amino acids long. J was trimmed by 8 bases and V by 5 bases; bases with no gene match: 6. This CDR3 is CASSEQGARGYTF. In nucleotides, the CDR3 is TGTGCCAGCAGTGAACAGGGGGCTCGGGGCTACACCTTC.

In nucleotides, the CDR3 is TGTGCCAGCAGCTTCGGGACAGGTCCTGCCTACGAGCAGTACTTC. Translation gives CASSFGTGPAYEQYF. The V call is TRBV7-9, the J call TRBJ2-5; 8 bases fit TRBD1. With the DNA end fitting TRBJ2-7 better, the J assignment may be wrong. There are 15 residues in the CDR3. The germline CDR1 and CDR2 sequences are SEHNR and FQNEAQ (reference sequence).

The CDR3 DNA follows: TGTGCCAGCAGCTTAGGGGCGAAGAGCTCCTACGAGCAGTACTTC. Translation: CASSLGAKSSYEQYF. The chain combines TRBV13 with TRBJ2-7; D remains unclear. Trimming took off 0 bases at V and 0 bases at J, with 9 bases between the two ends. The CDR3 loop spans 15 amino acids. The germline V gene encodes CDR1 PRHDT and CDR2 FYEKMQ (reference sequence).

The DNA for the CDR3 is TGTGCCAGCAGTATTAGACTAGCGGACGCGATGGGCAATGAGCAGTTCTTC. Translated: CASSIRLADAMGNEQFF. This chain uses TRBV12-3 or TRBV12-4 with TRBJ2-1, with 9 nucleotides matching TRBD2. The junction had 14 bases not matched to a gene; V was cut back by 5 bases and J by 6 bases. The CDR3 spans 17 residues.

CDR3 region: CASSVDPANTEAFF. For the CDR3, the DNA is TGTGCCAGCAGCGTAGACCCGGCGAACACTGAAGCTTTCTTT. The gene calls are TRBV9 and TRBJ1-1; no reliable D call. With 0 bases removed from V and 1 base from J, the gap between germline ends came to 7 bases. Germline V CDR1 and CDR2: SGDLS, YYNGEE. This CDR3 spans 14 amino acids.

The chain has TRBV12-3 or TRBV12-4 and TRBJ1-2; 10 nucleotides match TRBD1. V shed 4 bases, J shed 4 bases, and the junction held 6 bases outside the gene matches. This CDR3 has 15 amino acids. The DNA of the CDR3 is TGTGCCAGCAGTTACGAGACAGGGGGCAGCTATGGCTACACCTTC. It yields the protein CASSYETGGSYGYTF.

The chain carries TRBV20-1 and TRBJ2-2; D gene ambiguous. Trimming stripped 5 bases from V and 2 bases from J, with 9 bases between. The CDR3 is made up of 13 amino acids. Germline V gene lookup returns CDR1 DFQATT and CDR2 SNEGSKA (reference sequence). In DNA form, the CDR3 reads TGCAGTGCTGCCCTCGGCAACACCGGGGAGCTGTTTTTT. It encodes CSAALGNTGELFF.

Only a few counts were recorded for this clonotype. The rearrangement uses TRBV6-5 and TRBJ2-1, with D possibly TRBD1 on 7 matching bases. Trimming removed 2 bases from V and 6 bases from J, with 14 bases in between. This CDR3 spans 15 amino acids. The germline V gene encodes CDR1 MNHEY and CDR2 SVGAGI. The CDR3 DNA is TGTGCCAGCAGTTACGGGGCAGGGGGAGGCAATGAGCAGTTCTTC. It specifies CASSYGAGGGNEQFF.